The 14 T cell receptor beta chains listed next were all sequenced from one sample in a study of T-cell memory formation after mild COVID-19. Each CDR3 protein gets one entry after TCRdb re-called the 5' RACE reads with MiXCR. The sample gives over 500,000 distinct CDR3 sequences, 15% to 20% of which show up once; 8.1% is in the top ten. Input material: PBMCs or a T cell subset sorted from them (not recorded which). The receptor set was obtained from an adult woman who had mild COVID-19 (a few samples of this study predate the infection). Cell type and time point are not known.

This clonotype has just a few counts. The V gene is TRBV2, the J gene TRBJ1-6; D might be TRBD1 (6 bases). This CDR3 is 16 amino acids long. The germline gives CDR1 SNHLY, CDR2 FYNNEI. V lost 5 bases and J lost 9, with 20 bases in between. DNA of the CDR3: TGTGCCAGCAGTCCCGACAGGTCTCGGGGGGTTTCACCCCTCCACTTT. Translated, it gives CASSPDRSRGVSPLHF.

The chain couples TRBV2 to TRBJ2-3; no definite D call. In germline, CDR1 is SNHLY, CDR2 FYNNEI. The CDR3 sequence is 14 residues long. Trimming took 1 base from V and 4 from J, leaving 9 bases between them. CDR3 sequence reads: CASSEGPPPDTQYF. The CDR3 DNA is TGTGCCAGCAGTGAAGGGCCGCCCCCAGATACGCAGTATTTT.

This clonotype was seen many times. The chain joins TRBV27 to TRBJ2-5; a weak D match, TRBD2 (5 bases). CDR3 length: 15 amino acids. Germline V lookup: CDR1 MNHEY, CDR2 SMNVEV (reference sequence). The V end lost 5 bases, the J end lost 0 bases, and 13 bases lay between the germline ends. CDR3 DNA sequence: TGTGCCAGCAGTCCCGTTGGGAGTTACCAAGAGACCCAGTACTTC. It encodes CASSPVGSYQETQYF.

This clonotype has at least ten counts. The rearrangement uses TRBV25-1 and TRBJ2-5; 12 bases fit TRBD2. Germline assignment: CDR1 MGHDK and CDR2 SYGVNS. The CDR3 spans 16 residues. The ends lost 3 bases at V and 4 bases at J; junction bases unmatched: 6. The CDR3 DNA sequence: TGTGCCAGCAGTGACCCACTAGCGGGAGGCCCAGAGACCCAGTACTTC. Amino acids: CASSDPLAGGPETQYF.

This clonotype was seen a few times. This CDR3 reads CASSLELGQGTEAFF. The CDR3 coding sequence is TGTGCCAGCAGCTTAGAACTCGGGCAGGGCACTGAAGCTTTCTTT. This chain uses TRBV7-9 with TRBJ1-1; D possibly corresponds to TRBD1 (5 bases). The germline V and J ends were trimmed by 1 base and 4 bases, with 13 bases remaining between them. This CDR3 spans 15 amino acids. Looked up from germline, CDR1 is SEHNR and CDR2 is FQNEAQ (reference sequence).

In this sample, this clonotype turned up many times. The chain couples TRBV5-1 to TRBJ1-1, with D unresolved. The CDR3 runs to 14 residues. Looked up from germline, CDR1 is SGHRS and CDR2 is YFSETQ. V gave up 4 bases and J gave up 0 bases, with 10 bases separating them. DNA of the CDR3: TGCGCCAGCAGCCCCGACGGCCTGAACACTGAAGCTTTCTTT. Translating gives CASSPDGLNTEAFF.

In this sample, this clonotype turned up a few times. The chain carries TRBV4-3 and TRBJ2-7; TRBD2 matches 7 bases. The CDR3 sequence is 14 residues long. Losses at the gene ends were 1 base for V and 4 bases for J; bases not matched to a gene: 4. The germline V gene encodes CDR1 LGHNA and CDR2 YSLEER. The DNA of the CDR3 is TGCGCCAGCAGCCAAGGACTAGCCCCATACGAGCAGTACTTC. Its protein product is CASSQGLAPYEQYF.

This clonotype appeared many times. The chain has TRBV7-2 and TRBJ1-1; no definite D call. V lost 1 base to trimming and J lost 3 bases, with 9 bases between them. The CDR3 runs to 14 residues. The germline CDR1 and CDR2 sequences are SGHTA and FQGNSA. The CDR3 DNA follows: TGTGCCAGCAGCTTAGAATACGGGTACACTGAAGCTTTCTTT. Encoded protein: CASSLEYGYTEAFF.

The V and J genes are TRBV5-1 and TRBJ1-2, with 9 positions matching TRBD1. With V trimmed by 8 bases and J by 7 bases, 9 bases remained unmatched. The CDR3 runs to 13 residues. Germline CDR1 SGHRS, CDR2 YFSETQ. This chain's CDR3 is CASETGGGRGYTF. CDR3 in DNA: TGCGCCAGTGAGACAGGGGGTGGCCGTGGCTACACCTTC.

This clonotype came up a few times. The chain uses TRBV30 and TRBJ1-6; 7 nucleotides align to TRBD1. The CDR3 has 14 amino acids. Per the germline V gene, CDR1 is GTSNPN and CDR2 is SVGIG (reference sequence). After removal of 5 bases from V and 9 bases from J, the junction contained 10 bases not matched to a gene. In DNA form, the CDR3 reads TGTGCCTGGGATACGGGACAGAGTAGTTCACCCCTCCACTTT. Protein product: CAWDTGQSSSPLHF.

This clonotype was counted a single time. The gene calls are TRBV20-1 and TRBJ2-7; no reliable D call. Trimming took off 0 bases at V and 6 bases at J, with 3 bases between the two ends. The CDR3 has 10 amino acids. From germline, CDR1 is DFQATT and CDR2 SNEGSKA (reference sequence). The CDR3 here is CSAREGEQYF. The CDR3 nucleotides read TGCAGTGCTAGAGAGGGCGAGCAGTACTTC.

This clonotype was seen more than once but under ten times. The rearrangement uses TRBV3-1 and TRBJ2-5, with a weak D call TRBD2 (7 bases). Trimming took 3 bases from V and 1 from J, leaving 12 bases between them. Germline CDR1 LGHDT, CDR2 YNNKEL (reference sequence). The CDR3 extends over 15 amino acids. The CDR3 spells CASSHYGGPQETQYF. In DNA form, the CDR3 reads TGTGCCAGCAGCCACTACGGGGGGCCCCAAGAGACCCAGTACTTC.

This clonotype was recorded a few times. One end of the junction is discordant with germline, which a read error may explain. The chain employs TRBV5-1 and TRBJ1-2, with 11 bases fitting TRBD1. The CDR3 totals 15 residues. Germline CDR1 SGHRS, CDR2 YFSETQ. As DNA, the CDR3 is TGCGCCAGCAGTTTGGACAGGGGGCGCCTCTATGGCTACACCTTC. Translating gives CASSLDRGRLYGYTF.

This clonotype was seen only a few times. The CDR3 sequence is CASSSGQGFNYGYTF. In DNA, the CDR3 is TGTGCCAGCAGTTCTGGACAGGGGTTTAACTATGGCTACACCTTC. V is TRBV6-5 and J is TRBJ1-2; TRBD1 matches at 9 bases. The V segment lost 4 bases and the J segment 1 base; nucleotides outside the gene matches: 4. The CDR3 is 15 residues long. Per germline, CDR1 MNHEY and CDR2 SVGAGI.